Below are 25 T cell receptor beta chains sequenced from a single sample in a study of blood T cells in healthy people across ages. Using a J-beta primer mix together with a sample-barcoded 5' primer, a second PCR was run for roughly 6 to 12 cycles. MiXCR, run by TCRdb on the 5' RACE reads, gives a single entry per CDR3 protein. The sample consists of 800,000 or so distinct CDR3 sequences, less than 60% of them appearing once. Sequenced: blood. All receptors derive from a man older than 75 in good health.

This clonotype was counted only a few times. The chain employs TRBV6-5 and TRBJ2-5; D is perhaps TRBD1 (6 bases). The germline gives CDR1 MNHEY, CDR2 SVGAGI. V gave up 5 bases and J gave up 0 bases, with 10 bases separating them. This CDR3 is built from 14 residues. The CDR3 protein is CASSGGQNQETQYF. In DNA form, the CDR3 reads TGTGCCAGCAGTGGTGGACAGAACCAAGAGACCCAGTACTTC.

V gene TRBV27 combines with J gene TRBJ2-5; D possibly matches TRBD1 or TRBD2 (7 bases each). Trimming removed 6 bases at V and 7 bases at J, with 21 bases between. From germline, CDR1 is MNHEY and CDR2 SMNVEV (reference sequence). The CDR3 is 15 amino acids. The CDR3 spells CASRRETGLDGTQYF. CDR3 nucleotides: TGTGCCAGCAGGCGGGAGACAGGGTTGGATGGGACCCAGTACTTC.

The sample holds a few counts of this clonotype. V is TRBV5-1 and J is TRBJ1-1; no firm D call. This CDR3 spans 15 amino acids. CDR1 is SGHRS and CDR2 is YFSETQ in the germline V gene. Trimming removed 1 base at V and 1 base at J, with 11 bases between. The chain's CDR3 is CASSLSDPRNTEAFF. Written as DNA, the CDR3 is TGCGCCAGCAGCTTGTCGGACCCCAGGAACACTGAAGCTTTCTTT.

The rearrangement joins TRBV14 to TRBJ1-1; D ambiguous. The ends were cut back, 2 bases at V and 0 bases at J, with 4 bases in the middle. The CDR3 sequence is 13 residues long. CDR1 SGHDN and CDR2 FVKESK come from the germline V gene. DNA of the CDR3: TGTGCCAGCAGCCAATGGCTGAACACTGAAGCTTTCTTT. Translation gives CASSQWLNTEAFF.

The CDR3 is CASSPAGRAETQYF. In DNA form, the CDR3 reads TGTGCCAGCAGTCCGGCGGGCAGGGCAGAGACCCAGTACTTC. The chain is built from TRBV7-2 and TRBJ2-5; D may correspond to TRBD1 or TRBD2 (5 bases each). This CDR3 has 14 amino acids. The V end lost 6 bases, the J end lost 4 bases, and 15 bases lay between the germline ends. Germline CDR1 reads SGHTA; CDR2 reads FQGNSA.

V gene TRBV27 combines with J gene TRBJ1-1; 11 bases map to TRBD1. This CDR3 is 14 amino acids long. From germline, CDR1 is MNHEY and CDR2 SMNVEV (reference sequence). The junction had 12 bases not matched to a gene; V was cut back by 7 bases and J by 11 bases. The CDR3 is CASIQKGTGGPAFF. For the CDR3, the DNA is TGTGCCAGCATACAGAAGGGGACAGGGGGTCCGGCTTTCTTT.

The CDR3 here is CASTGGSVGYTF. CDR3 in DNA: TGTGCCAGCACCGGGGGTTCGGTCGGCTACACCTTC. V gene TRBV2 combines with J gene TRBJ1-2; weak D call: TRBD1 (5 bases). This CDR3 is 12 amino acids long. V was pared by 7 bases and J by 8 bases, with 14 bases between. CDR1 SNHLY and CDR2 FYNNEI come from the germline V gene.

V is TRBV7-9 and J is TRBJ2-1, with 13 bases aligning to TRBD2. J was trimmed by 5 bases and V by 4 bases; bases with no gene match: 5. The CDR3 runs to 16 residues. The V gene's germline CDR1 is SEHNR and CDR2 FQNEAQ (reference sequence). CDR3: CASSYPGTSGNNEQFF. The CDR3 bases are TGTGCCAGCAGCTATCCCGGGACTAGCGGGAACAATGAGCAGTTCTTC.

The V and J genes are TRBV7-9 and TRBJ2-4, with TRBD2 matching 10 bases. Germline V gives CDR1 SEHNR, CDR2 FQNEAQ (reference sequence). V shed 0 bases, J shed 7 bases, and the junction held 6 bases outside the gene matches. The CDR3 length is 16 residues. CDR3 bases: TGTGCCAGCAGCTTAGCCCTAGCGGGAGCGGGCAACATTCAGTACTTC. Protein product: CASSLALAGAGNIQYF.

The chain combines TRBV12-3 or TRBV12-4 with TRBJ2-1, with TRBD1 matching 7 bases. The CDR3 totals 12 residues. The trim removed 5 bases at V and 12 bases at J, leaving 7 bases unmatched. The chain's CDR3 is CASSKGQYGQFF. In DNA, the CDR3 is TGTGCCAGCAGTAAGGGACAGTACGGGCAGTTCTTC.

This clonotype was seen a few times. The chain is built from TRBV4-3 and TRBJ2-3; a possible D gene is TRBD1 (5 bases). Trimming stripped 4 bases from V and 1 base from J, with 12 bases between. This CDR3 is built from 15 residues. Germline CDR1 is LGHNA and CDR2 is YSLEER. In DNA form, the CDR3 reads TGCGCCAGCAGCCGTGGGGCTGGACGCACAGATACGCAGTATTTT. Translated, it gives CASSRGAGRTDTQYF.

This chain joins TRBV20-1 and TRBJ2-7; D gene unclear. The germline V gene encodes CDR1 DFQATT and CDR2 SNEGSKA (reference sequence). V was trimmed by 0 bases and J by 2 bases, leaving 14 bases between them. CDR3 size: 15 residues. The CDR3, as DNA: TGCAGTGCTAGAGATTCTGGTGACAAACCCTACGAGCAGTACTTC. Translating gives CSARDSGDKPYEQYF.

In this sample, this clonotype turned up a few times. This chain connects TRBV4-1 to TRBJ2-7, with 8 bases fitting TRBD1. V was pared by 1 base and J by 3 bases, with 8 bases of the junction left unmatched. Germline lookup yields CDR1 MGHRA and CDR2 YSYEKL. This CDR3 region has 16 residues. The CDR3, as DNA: TGCGCCAGCAGCCAAGGATTCGGACAGGGTATCTACGAGCAGTACTTC. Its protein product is CASSQGFGQGIYEQYF.

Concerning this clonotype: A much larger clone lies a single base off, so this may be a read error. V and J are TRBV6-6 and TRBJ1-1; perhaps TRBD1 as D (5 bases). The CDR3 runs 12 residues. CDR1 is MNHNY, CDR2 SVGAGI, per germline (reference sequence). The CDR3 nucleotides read TGTGCCGGCAGTTACTCGGGGGGGGAAGCTTTCTTT. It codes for CAGSYSGGEAFF.

The CDR3 DNA sequence: TGCAGCACTGTTTCTGGGGCCAACGTCCTGACTTTC. Amino acids: CSTVSGANVLTF. The rearrangement links TRBV29-1 to TRBJ2-6; D is uncertain. V was cut by 8 bases and J by 1 base, with 6 bases left in between. This CDR3 spans 12 amino acids. Germline assignment: CDR1 SQVTM and CDR2 ANQGSEA.

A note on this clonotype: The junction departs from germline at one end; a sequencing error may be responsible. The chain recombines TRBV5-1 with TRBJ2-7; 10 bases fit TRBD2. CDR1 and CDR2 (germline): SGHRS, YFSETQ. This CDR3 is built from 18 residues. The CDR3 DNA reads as TGCGCCAGCAGCTCCAGAACCTCCGGACTAGCGGTCACCTACGTGCAGTACTTC. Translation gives CASSSRTSGLAVTYVQYF.

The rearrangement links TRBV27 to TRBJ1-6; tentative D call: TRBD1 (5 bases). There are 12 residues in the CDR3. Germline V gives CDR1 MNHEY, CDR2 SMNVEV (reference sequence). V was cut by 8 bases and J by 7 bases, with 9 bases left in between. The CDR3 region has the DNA TGTGCCAGCGGGGGACCGAATTCACCCCTCCACTTT. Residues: CASGGPNSPLHF.

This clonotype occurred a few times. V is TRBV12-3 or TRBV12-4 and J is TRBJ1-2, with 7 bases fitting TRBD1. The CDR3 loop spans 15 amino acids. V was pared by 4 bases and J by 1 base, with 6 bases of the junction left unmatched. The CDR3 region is CASSSGTADNYGYTF. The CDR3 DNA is TGTGCCAGCAGTTCCGGGACAGCGGATAACTATGGCTACACCTTC.

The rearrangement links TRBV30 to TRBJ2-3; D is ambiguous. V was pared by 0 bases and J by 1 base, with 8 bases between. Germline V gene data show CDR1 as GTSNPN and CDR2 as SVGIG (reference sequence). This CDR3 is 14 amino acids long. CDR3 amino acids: CAWSVDEGTDTQYF. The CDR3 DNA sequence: TGTGCCTGGAGTGTTGACGAAGGCACAGATACGCAGTATTTT. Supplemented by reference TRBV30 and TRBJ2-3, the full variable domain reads SQTIHQWPATLVQPVGSPLSLECTVEGTSNPNLYWYRQAAGRGLQLLFYSVGIGQISSEVPQNLSASRPQDRQFILSSKKLLLSDSGFYLCAWSVDEGTDTQYFGPGTRLTVL.

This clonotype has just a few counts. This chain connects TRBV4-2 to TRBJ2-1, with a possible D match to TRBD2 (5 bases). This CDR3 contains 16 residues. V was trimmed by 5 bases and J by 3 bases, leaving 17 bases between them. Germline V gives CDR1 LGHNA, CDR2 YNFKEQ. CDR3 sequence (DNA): TGTGCCAGCAGCTCTACCGCGGGTGAGGTCTACAATGAGCAGTTCTTC. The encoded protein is CASSSTAGEVYNEQFF.

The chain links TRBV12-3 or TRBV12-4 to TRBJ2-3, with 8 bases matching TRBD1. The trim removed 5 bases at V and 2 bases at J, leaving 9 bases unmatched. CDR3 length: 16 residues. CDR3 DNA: TGTGCCAGCAGTCCCCCTCAGGGGGCATTCACAGATACGCAGTATTTT. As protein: CASSPPQGAFTDTQYF.

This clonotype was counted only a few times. The CDR3, as DNA: TGTGCCAGCAGTGAGACTAGCTACAATGAGCAGTTCTTC. Its protein is CASSETSYNEQFF. This chain uses TRBV6-2 or TRBV6-3 with TRBJ2-1; perhaps TRBD2 as D (6 bases). The germline gives CDR1 MNHEY, CDR2 SVGEGT. With 5 bases removed from V and 3 bases from J, the gap between germline ends came to 8 bases. There are 13 residues in the CDR3.

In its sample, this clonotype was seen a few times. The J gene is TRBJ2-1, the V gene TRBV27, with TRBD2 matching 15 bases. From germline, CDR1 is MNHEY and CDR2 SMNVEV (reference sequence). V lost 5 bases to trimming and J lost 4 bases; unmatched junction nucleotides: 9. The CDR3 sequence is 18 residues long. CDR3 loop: CASSTTRTSGGAYNEQFF. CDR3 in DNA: TGTGCCAGCAGTACCACCCGGACTAGCGGGGGGGCTTACAATGAGCAGTTCTTC.

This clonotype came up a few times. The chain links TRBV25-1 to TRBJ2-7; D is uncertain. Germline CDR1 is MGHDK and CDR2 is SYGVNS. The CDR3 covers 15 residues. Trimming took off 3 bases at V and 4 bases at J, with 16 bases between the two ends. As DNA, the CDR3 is TGTGCCAGCAGTGACCGTGGTGTCCTCCATTACGAGCAGTACTTC. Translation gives CASSDRGVLHYEQYF.

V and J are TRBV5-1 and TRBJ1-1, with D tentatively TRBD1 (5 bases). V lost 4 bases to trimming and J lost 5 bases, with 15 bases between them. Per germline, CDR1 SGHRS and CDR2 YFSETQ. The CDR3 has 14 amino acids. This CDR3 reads CASSRGTEGTEAFF. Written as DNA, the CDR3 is TGCGCCAGCAGCCGGGGGACTGAGGGTACTGAAGCTTTCTTT.